These T cell receptor beta chains were read from a single sample in a study of T cell repertoires in cytomegalovirus infection. TCRdb reanalysed the reads using MiXCR and keeps one entry per CDR3 protein. Of about 470,000 distinct CDR3 sequences listed, roughly 46% are singletons. These receptors have no known antigen. The specimen comprised cultured PBMCs, sampled from culture after CMV antigen stimulation. These receptors all come from a human donor in good health (CMV status not recorded). Some clones in this sample may be carry-over from other donors' samples. Each CDR3 is given with its conserved first and last residue. D genes are given only for firm matches.

D gene,J gene,V gene,CDR3 protein
TRBD2,TRBJ2-1,TRBV10-3,CAISAGTSGGNEQFF
NA,TRBJ2-1,TRBV19,CASNGGHNNEQFF
NA,TRBJ2-1,TRBV7-2,CASSLRLYGYNEQFF
NA,TRBJ2-7,TRBV6-5,CASSVGAVPGTYEQYF
NA,TRBJ1-1,TRBV11-2,CASRLGDSEAFF
TRBD1,TRBJ2-7,TRBV7-9,CASSPDRVSVNEQYF
NA,TRBJ2-7,TRBV7-4,CASSPVISSYEQYF
TRBD1,TRBJ2-1,TRBV6-1,CASSYSAPRDRYGNEQFF
NA,TRBJ2-1,TRBV2,CASTLIMRNEQFF
NA,TRBJ2-2,TRBV5-1,CASSRGWTSNTGELFF
NA,TRBJ2-5,TRBV15,CATSDGGETQYF
TRBD2,TRBJ2-1,TRBV12-5,CASGSGGSSGTYNEQFF
NA,TRBJ2-7,TRBV28,CASSHLSLEQYF
TRBD2,TRBJ2-1,TRBV7-2,CASSLAQVLAGAYEQFF
NA,TRBJ1-2,TRBV5-4,CASSLMASLGYTF
NA,TRBJ2-1,TRBV2,CASSGRKWQDYNEQFF
NA,TRBJ2-3,TRBV6-1,CASSVALDTQYF
TRBD2,TRBJ2-3,TRBV5-1,CASSSFLAGGRTDTQYF
NA,TRBJ1-1,TRBV30,CAWSRRTEFTEAFF
TRBD1,TRBJ1-6,TRBV7-2,CASSLSAGGDSPLHF
TRBD1,TRBJ1-2,TRBV7-8,CASSPWGRGRGVGNYGYTF
TRBD2,TRBJ2-1,TRBV5-4,CASSLAVGRGANNEQFF
NA,TRBJ1-1,TRBV14,CASSPPPYLNTEAFF
NA,TRBJ2-3,TRBV12-3/TRBV12-4,CASTTPQDTQYF
NA,TRBJ2-1,TRBV14,CASSQDGRFNEQFF
NA,TRBJ2-1,TRBV12-3/TRBV12-4,CASSFGAGYNEQFF
TRBD2,TRBJ2-5,TRBV7-2,CASSLNGAGVGETQYF